The entry below gives a single TCR beta chain sequence along with its context. The sample originates from a study of blood T cell repertoires in COVID-19. The table came from immunoSEQ multiplex PCR; TCRdb's copy has only in-frame clones and leaves some out. The sample holds some 130,000 clones, around 86% seen once. CDR1 and CDR2 from the germline V gene are SEHNR and FQNEAQ (reference sequence). Trimming removed 2 bases from V and 4 bases from J, with 8 bases in between. The CDR3 extends over 13 amino acids. The sample was peripheral blood. The TCR sequence derives from a woman in her seventies with COVID-19, enrolled during active disease. The chain carries TRBV7-9 and TRBJ2-5; possible D gene TRBD1, 6 bases. DNA for the CDR3: TGTGCCAGCAGCTTAAGGACAGTAGAGACCCAGTACTTC. Residues: CASSLRTVETQYF.